This T cell receptor beta chain originates from a study of control samples from healthy donors and cancer patients. Profiling relied on immunoSEQ multiplex PCR, and the TCRdb table lists in-frame clones only, not all of them. The sample shows about 120,000 clones, 80% to 90% of them seen only once. Looked up from germline, CDR1 is LGHDT and CDR2 is YNNKEL (reference sequence). V was clipped by 0 bases and J by 2 bases, with 9 bases between them. This CDR3 has 15 amino acids. This TCR was recovered from a woman aged 45-59 years with colorectal cancer. The chain combines TRBV3-1 (or the pseudogene TRBV3-2) with TRBJ2-3; weak D call: TRBD2 (5 bases). Sequenced input: PBMCs. CDR3 region: CASSQERGFTDTQYF. In DNA, the CDR3 is TGTGCCAGCAGCCAAGAACGAGGGTTCACAGATACGCAGTATTTT.